This TCR beta chain was documented in a study of blood T cell repertoires in COVID-19. The wider study: Acute-phase and convalescent COVID-19 samples originated in the United States, Italy and Spain. From T cells, B-cell-depleted T cells, or PBMCs came the material, which was cDNA or gDNA.

The V gene lost 4 bases and the J gene lost 5 bases, with 20 bases spanning the gap. The length of the CDR3 is 17 residues. Germline V gene sequence: CDR1 LGHDT, CDR2 YNNKEL (reference sequence). As processed by the authors: How many nucleated cells were present was estimated from reference gene primer amplification. Using immunoSEQ multiplex PCR, the repertoire was profiled, and TCRdb retains in-frame clones only, with some absent. V and J calls and clone size are given by that table; D and trimming were obtained from the DNA. The data contain around 65,000 clones, 75% to 90% of them seen just once; the ten biggest clones take up 10% to 15%. This clone was detected once.

The clonotype originates from a human donor in a cohort sampled during active COVID-19. The specimen sequenced was peripheral blood. V gene TRBV3-1 (or the pseudogene TRBV3-2) combines with J gene TRBJ1-4, with D uncertain. CDR3 protein: CASSPLGSGWENEKLFF. Written as DNA, the CDR3 is TGTGCCAGCAGCCCCCTCGGGTCGGGATGGGAAAATGAAAAACTGTTTTTT.